This T cell receptor (beta chain) is from a study of technical replicates of blood from a few donors (dated by TCRdb to about 2017). The library was made by the immunoSEQ multiplex PCR assay. TCRdb took this table from immuneACCESS and kept in-frame rearrangements with V and J called. Such tables lack part of the clones; where checked against another copy, unresolved V genes explain under half of the gap, and the rest is unexplained. For this sample the table gives approximately 68,000 clones, of which 95% to 97% were detected only once. The ten biggest clones cover approximately 0.26% of the sample. Remarks on this clone: No antigen is known for it. The junction does not match germline at one end; this may be a read error.

From its cysteine to its phenylalanine, the CDR3 spans 16 amino acids. The kept DNA is CDR3 alone, 48 bases in frame from the first base. Sequences MNHEY (CDR1) and SVGAGI (CDR2) are obtained from the germline V gene. This chain joins TRBV6-5 to TRBJ2-7, with 7 middle bases fitting TRBD1. The sequence derives from a human donor in good health. Sequencing used T cells isolated from PBMCs. This receptor carries the CDR3 CASTYGEGAPFAEQYF. The DNA sequence reads TGTGCCAGCACTTACGGTGAGGGGGCGCCCTTTGCCGAGCAGTACTTC.